These 18 T cell receptor beta chains originate from one sample sequenced in a study of blood T cell repertoires in COVID-19. Assay: immunoSEQ multiplex PCR; the TCRdb copy retains only in-frame clones and omits some. The repertoire holds some 140,000 clones, about nine tenths seen once, with over 2% in the top ten. Sequencing was performed on peripheral blood. Source of these receptors: a man aged 50 or older with active COVID-19.

This rearrangement joins TRBV3-1 (or the pseudogene TRBV3-2) to TRBJ1-6, with 11 bases fitting TRBD1. V gave up 3 bases and J gave up 8 bases; unmatched junction bases: 0. This CDR3 is built from 14 residues. Looked up from germline, CDR1 is LGHDT and CDR2 is YNNKEL (reference sequence). CDR3 protein: CASSQGQGDSPLHF. As DNA, the CDR3 is TGTGCCAGCAGCCAGGGACAGGGGGATTCACCCCTCCACTTT.

V gene TRBV7-2 combines with J gene TRBJ2-5; D is unresolved. CDR1 and CDR2 (germline): SGHTA, FQGNSA. This CDR3 spans 13 amino acids. V was clipped by 4 bases and J by 3 bases, with 9 bases between them. The CDR3 region is CASSSIEEETQYF. The CDR3, as DNA: TGTGCCAGCAGCTCCATCGAGGAAGAGACCCAGTACTTC. The variable domain in full, completed from reference TRBV7-2 and TRBJ2-5, reads GAGVSQSPSNKVTEKGKDVELRCDPISGHTALYWYRQSLGQGLEFLIYFQGNSAPDKSGLPSDRFSAERTGGSVSTLTIQRTQQEDSAVYLCASSSIEEETQYFGPGTRLLVL.

The genes are TRBV6-5 and TRBJ1-2; 8 positions match TRBD1. The CDR3 consists of 13 residues. J was trimmed by 3 bases and V by 9 bases; bases with no gene match: 6. Germline V CDR1 and CDR2: MNHEY, SVGAGI. CDR3 sequence (DNA): TGTGCCAGTCGCGGACAGGGACACTATGGCTACACCTTC. Translation gives CASRGQGHYGYTF.

The chain uses TRBV4-1 and TRBJ2-3; D is uncertain. The CDR3 length is 15 residues. Germline V gene data show CDR1 as MGHRA and CDR2 as YSYEKL. Deletions cut 0 bases from V and 8 bases from J, with 15 bases between. The CDR3 region has the DNA TGCGCCAGCAGCCAAGAAGGTTACCTCTCAGGTACGCAGTATTTT. Translated: CASSQEGYLSGTQYF.

This clone has more than one count but fewer than ten. The chain combines TRBV2 with TRBJ1-6; D call uncertain. Per germline, CDR1 SNHLY and CDR2 FYNNEI. CDR3 length equals 14 residues. Between the trimmed V and J ends, which lost 4 bases and 2 bases, there was a span of 6 bases. Here the CDR3 reads CASSANTYNSPLHF. As DNA, the CDR3 is TGTGCCAGCAGTGCCAACACCTATAATTCACCCCTCCACTTT. Looking up the rest from reference TRBV2 and TRBJ1-6 gives the full variable domain: EPEVTQTPSHQVTQMGQEVILRCVPISNHLYFYWYRQILGQKVEFLVSFYNNEISEKSEIFDDQFSVERPDGSNFTLKIRSTKLEDSAMYFCASSANTYNSPLHFGNGTRLTVT.

This clone was seen a single time. V usage is TRBV6-2 or TRBV6-3 and J usage is TRBJ2-7; 9 bases line up with TRBD2. V shed 2 bases and J 0 bases; nucleotides not matched to a gene: 5. The germline V gene has CDR1 MNHEY and CDR2 SVGEGT. The CDR3 loop spans 16 amino acids. The CDR3, as DNA: TGTGCCAGCAGTTACCCCAGCGGGGGGCTCTCCTACGAGCAGTACTTC. Translated: CASSYPSGGLSYEQYF.

The rearrangement joins TRBV10-3 to TRBJ2-5; TRBD2 matches 9 bases. With V trimmed by 6 bases and J by 0 bases, 5 bases remained unmatched. From germline, CDR1 is ENHRY and CDR2 SYGVKD. This CDR3 spans 15 amino acids. CDR3 DNA: TGTGCCATCAGACCTAGCGGGACGTACCAAGAGACCCAGTACTTC. Protein product: CAIRPSGTYQETQYF.

The J gene is TRBJ2-7, the V gene TRBV2; D not resolved. Trimming took 3 bases from V and 4 from J, leaving 28 bases between them. This CDR3 spans 19 amino acids. Germline values: CDR1 SNHLY, CDR2 FYNNEI. For the CDR3, the DNA is TGTGCCAGCAGTGAGAGGTTCCTTGTAGGTGAACGGTCCCAATACGAGCAGTACTTC. Encoded protein: CASSERFLVGERSQYEQYF.

This clone was found once. V is TRBV11-3 and J is TRBJ2-7; 8 bases fit TRBD1. The CDR3 is made up of 14 amino acids. Germline V gene sequence: CDR1 SGHNT, CDR2 YENEEA. V lost 5 bases and J lost 7; bases outside the gene matches: 10. CDR3 sequence: CASSHRDRFYEQYF. In DNA, the CDR3 is TGTGCCAGCAGCCACCGGGACAGGTTCTATGAGCAGTACTTC.

A single count supports this clone. V is TRBV7-8 and J is TRBJ1-1, with no clear D. V was clipped by 1 base and J by 0 bases, with 6 bases between them. This CDR3 is 14 amino acids long. The germline V gene has CDR1 SGHVS and CDR2 FQNEAQ. The CDR3 coding sequence is TGTGCCAGCAGCTTAGAACAGCTGAACACTGAAGCTTTCTTT. This translates into CASSLEQLNTEAFF.

The V and J genes are TRBV2 and TRBJ1-3; 8 bases fit TRBD1. Germline V gene sequence: CDR1 SNHLY, CDR2 FYNNEI. The CDR3 covers 14 residues. Trimming at V came to 6 bases and at J to 2 bases, leaving 3 bases not matched to a gene. The CDR3 nucleotides are TGTGCCAGCAGCCGGACAGGGCCTGGAAACACCATATATTTT. Translating gives CASSRTGPGNTIYF.

The gene calls are TRBV19 and TRBJ1-1, with D perhaps matching TRBD1 (5 bases). The ends were cut back, 5 bases at V and 6 bases at J, with 10 bases in the middle. Germline V CDR1 and CDR2: LNHDA, SQIVND (reference sequence). This CDR3 has 12 residues. DNA of the CDR3: TGTGCCAGTAGTCGGGGGTGGGCTGAAGCTTTCTTT. Translation gives CASSRGWAEAFF.

In its sample, this clone was seen a few times. The V gene is TRBV19, the J gene TRBJ2-7; D perhaps matches TRBD2 (5 bases). The V end was cut by 4 bases, the J end by 5 bases, with 24 bases between. Germline values: CDR1 LNHDA, CDR2 SQIVND (reference sequence). The CDR3 is 17 amino acids. In DNA form, the CDR3 reads TGTGCCAGTAGTACCAAACCTCTCCGACGGGGTTTTCACGAGCAGTACTTC. Protein: CASSTKPLRRGFHEQYF.

For the CDR3, the DNA is TGTGCCAGCAGCTTTCGACAGAAAAATTCACCCCTCCACTTT. Its protein product is CASSFRQKNSPLHF. The genes are TRBV5-8 and TRBJ1-6; TRBD1 might be the D (5 bases). V was shortened by 2 bases and J by 7 bases, with 10 bases between the two germline ends. This CDR3 comprises 14 residues. CDR1 and CDR2 from the germline V gene are SGHTS and YDEGEE.

This chain's CDR3 is CASSSRWSLSPLHF. Written as DNA, the CDR3 is TGTGCCAGCAGCTCAAGATGGAGTCTTTCACCCCTCCACTTT. V and J are TRBV5-4 and TRBJ1-6; D is unclear. The CDR3 consists of 14 residues. The germline V gene has CDR1 SGHNT and CDR2 YYREEE (reference sequence). Between the trimmed V and J ends, which lost 3 bases and 9 bases, there was a span of 13 bases.

V usage is TRBV19 and J usage is TRBJ1-5, with 7 bases identical to TRBD1. Germline assignment: CDR1 LNHDA and CDR2 SQIVND (reference sequence). V trimming: 6 bases; J trimming: 4 bases; junction bases outside the gene matches: 6. The CDR3 consists of 14 residues. This CDR3 is CASRDRDSNQPQHF. CDR3 coding DNA: TGTGCCAGTAGGGACCGGGACAGTAATCAGCCCCAGCATTTT.

The chain joins TRBV5-1 to TRBJ2-5; 14 nucleotides match TRBD2. The germline CDR1 and CDR2 sequences are SGHRS and YFSETQ. CDR3 length: 18 amino acids. The ends lost 4 bases at V and 2 bases at J; junction bases unmatched: 10. CDR3 DNA sequence: TGCGCCAGCAGCACGGGACTAGCGGGGGCCGGTAGACAAGAGACCCAGTACTTC. This translates into CASSTGLAGAGRQETQYF.

The chain has TRBV19 and TRBJ2-3; no clear D gene. With 0 bases removed from V and 6 bases from J, the gap between germline ends came to 7 bases. The V gene's germline CDR1 is LNHDA and CDR2 SQIVND (reference sequence). The CDR3 runs to 13 residues. CDR3 DNA sequence: TGTGCCAGTAGTATAGACTCAGATGATACGCAGTATTTT. This translates into CASSIDSDDTQYF.